This T cell receptor beta chain was identified during a study of blood T cell repertoires in COVID-19. Turning to the study itself: The analysed material was cDNA or gDNA that came from T cells, B-cell-depleted T cells, or PBMCs.

Enrollment of patients from Seattle took place during active infection, with longitudinal follow-up. Sequencing used immunoSEQ multiplex PCR; TCRdb keeps in-frame clones, though not all of them. The sample yields approximately 180,000 clones, approximately 81% seen once. This clonotype originated in a person aged 70 to 85 with COVID-19, enrolled during active disease. The source material was peripheral blood.

The chain's CDR3 is CSVWPSGGTDTQYF. The DNA of the CDR3 is TGCAGCGTATGGCCTAGCGGGGGGACAGATACGCAGTATTTT. The genes are TRBV29-1 and TRBJ2-3, with 11 positions matching TRBD2. The length of the CDR3 is 14 residues. The V gene's germline CDR1 is SQVTM and CDR2 ANQGSEA. V shed 6 bases and J 3 bases; nucleotides not matched to a gene: 5.